Described below is a single T cell receptor (beta chain) sequence and its context. Its antigen is not known. This specimen belongs to a study of OX40 agonist ivuxolimab in advanced cancers. About the research overall: Patients' therapy was ivuxolimab, an antibody that acts as an agonist of OX40 (CD134). From 23 to 79 years was the age range, with a mean of roughly 59 years, and approximately 84% were male.

The germline CDR1 and CDR2 sequences are MNHNS and SASEGT. V trimming: 6 bases; J trimming: 9 bases; junction bases outside the gene matches: 8. The CDR3 runs 13 residues. Profiled with immunoSEQ multiplex PCR; TCRdb holds only in-frame clones, not every one. The table includes 85,000 or so clones, approximately 83% detected once. Overall study results and limits: Clonal expansion was seen in CD4+ and CD8+ blood T cells by week 6 at 0.1 to 3.0 mg/kg.

The sample was CD4+ or CD8+ T cells sorted from blood, taken in a trial of the OX40 agonist ivuxolimab. The chain carries TRBV6-1 and TRBJ1-5; 7 bases fit TRBD1. This TCR derives from an adult with an advanced solid tumor such as melanoma, head and neck, liver or kidney cancer. The CDR3: CASRETGLGPQHF. As DNA, the CDR3 is TGTGCCAGCAGGGAGACAGGGCTAGGGCCCCAGCATTTT.